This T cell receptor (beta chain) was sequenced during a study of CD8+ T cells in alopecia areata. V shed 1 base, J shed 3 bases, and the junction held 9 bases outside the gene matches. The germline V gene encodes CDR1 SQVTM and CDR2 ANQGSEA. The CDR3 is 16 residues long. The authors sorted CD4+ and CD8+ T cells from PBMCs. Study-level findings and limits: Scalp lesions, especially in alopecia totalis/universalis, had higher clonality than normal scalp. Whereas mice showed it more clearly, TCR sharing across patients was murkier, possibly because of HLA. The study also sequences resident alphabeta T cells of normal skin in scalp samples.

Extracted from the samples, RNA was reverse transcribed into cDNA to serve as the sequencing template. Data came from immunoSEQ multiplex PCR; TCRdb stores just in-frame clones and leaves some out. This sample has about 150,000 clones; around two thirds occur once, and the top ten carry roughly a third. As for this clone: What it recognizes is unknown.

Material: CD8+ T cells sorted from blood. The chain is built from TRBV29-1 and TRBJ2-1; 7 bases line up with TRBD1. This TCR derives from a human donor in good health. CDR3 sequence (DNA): TGCAGCGTTGAAGTCCGGGGACAGTTAAACTACAATGAGCAGTTCTTC. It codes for CSVEVRGQLNYNEQFF.